What follows describes a single T cell receptor (beta chain). Described treatment: oral pan-JAK inhibitor, 5-10 mg twice daily. Extracted RNA was reverse transcribed, and the resulting cDNA served as sequencing template. Sequenced by immunoSEQ multiplex PCR; TCRdb stores in-frame clones only, minus some. The repertoire consists of about 210,000 clones, with approximately 38% occurring once and the leading ten covering under 0.55%. V shed 2 bases and J 2 bases; nucleotides not matched to a gene: 3. This CDR3 is built from 15 residues. Germline CDR1 reads SGDLS; CDR2 reads YYNGEE. The sample originates from a study of CD8+ T cells in alopecia areata. Background on the study: Each day, treated patients took oral tofacitinib twice, at 5 to 10 mg per dose.

The starting material was CD4+ T cells sorted from blood, obtained at approximately week 31, from a patient treated with tofacitinib. The genes are TRBV9 and TRBJ2-1; TRBD2 matches 8 bases. This clonotype was sampled from a human donor with alopecia areata. The CDR3 protein is CASSVTGGPYNEQFF. The CDR3 DNA reads TGTGCCAGCAGCGTCACGGGAGGGCCCTACAATGAGCAGTTCTTC.